Below are 17 T cell receptor beta chains sequenced from a single sample in a study of blood T cell repertoires in COVID-19. Here immunoSEQ multiplex PCR was the method, and the copy in TCRdb shows in-frame clones only, minus some. The repertoire holds 85,000 to 120,000 clones, with 92% as singletons. Specimen: peripheral blood. The receptors shown here come from a woman in her fifties or sixties with COVID-19, enrolled during active disease.

V is TRBV6-5 and J is TRBJ2-7; 9 nucleotides line up with TRBD2. V shed 8 bases, J shed 7 bases, and the junction held 6 bases outside the gene matches. The CDR3 contains 12 residues. Germline V CDR1 and CDR2: MNHEY, SVGAGI. The CDR3: CASRGGVGEQYV. The CDR3 DNA is TGTGCCAGCCGCGGGGGGGTCGGGGAGCAGTACGTC.

The genes are TRBV9 and TRBJ1-4; 9 nucleotides agree with TRBD1. V lost 4 bases to trimming and J lost 5 bases; unmatched junction nucleotides: 6. Germline assignment: CDR1 SGDLS and CDR2 YYNGEE. This CDR3 has 15 residues. In DNA, the CDR3 is TGTGCCAGCAGCCCCGGGACAGGGATAAATGAAAAACTGTTTTTT. Its translation: CASSPGTGINEKLFF.

The chain is built from TRBV5-1 and TRBJ1-3, with 9 bases aligning to TRBD1. Trimming cost V 2 bases and J 0 bases; bases outside gene matches: 3. The CDR3 covers 16 residues. Germline V gives CDR1 SGHRS, CDR2 YFSETQ. CDR3 region: CASSFMTGGSGNTIYF. The CDR3 region has the DNA TGCGCCAGCAGCTTTATGACAGGGGGCTCTGGAAACACCATATATTTT.

The chain uses TRBV19 and TRBJ1-5, with D perhaps TRBD1 (5 bases). Per the germline V gene, CDR1 is LNHDA and CDR2 is SQIVND (reference sequence). V was cut by 5 bases and J by 8 bases, with 22 bases left in between. This CDR3 has 16 amino acids. The CDR3 nucleotides read TGTGCCAGTAGTTTACTATGGGGGACTGCAAGGGAGCCCCAGCATTTT. This encodes CASSLLWGTAREPQHF.

V usage is TRBV5-6 and J usage is TRBJ1-2; D is unclear. CDR1 and CDR2 from the germline V gene are SGHDT and YYEEEE. V lost 4 bases and J lost 8, with 18 bases in between. There are 14 residues in the CDR3. The DNA of the CDR3 is TGTGCCAGCAGCCCGAATAACGGAGTTCGGGGCTACACCTTC. Translation gives CASSPNNGVRGYTF.

This chain uses TRBV19 with TRBJ2-7; D unclear. The V gene lost 7 bases and the J gene lost 4 bases, with 26 bases spanning the gap. Germline-derived CDR1 and CDR2 are LNHDA and SQIVND (reference sequence). The CDR3 sequence is 17 residues long. DNA for the CDR3: TGTGCCAGTACTCGGGTCGGGTCCGAAAATTCGATTTACGAGCAGTACGTC. It specifies CASTRVGSENSIYEQYV.

V and J are TRBV18 and TRBJ1-2, with D possibly TRBD1 on 5 matching bases. Germline lookup yields CDR1 KGHSH and CDR2 LQKENI. The length of the CDR3 is 15 residues. V lost 3 bases and J lost 4, with 15 bases in between. CDR3 loop: CASSPGGGSLYGYTF. In DNA, the CDR3 is TGTGCCAGCTCACCGGGCGGGGGGTCTCTCTATGGCTACACCTTC.

J is TRBJ1-2 and V is TRBV6-5; TRBD1 might be the D (5 bases). CDR3 length: 16 residues. Germline assignment: CDR1 MNHEY and CDR2 SVGAGI. The V end lost 0 bases, the J end lost 4 bases, and 15 bases lay between the germline ends. CDR3 nucleotides: TGTGCCAGCAGTTACTCGTCAGGGAAAGGAGCCTATGGCTACACCTTC. This sequence encodes CASSYSSGKGAYGYTF.

This chain connects TRBV19 to TRBJ2-1; 11 nucleotides line up with TRBD1. CDR1 and CDR2 from the germline V gene are LNHDA and SQIVND (reference sequence). The CDR3 is 16 amino acids. Trimming took 6 bases from V and 4 from J; bases not matched to a gene: 8. The CDR3: CASSKGTGGFYNEQFF. In DNA form, the CDR3 reads TGTGCCAGTAGCAAAGGGACAGGGGGATTTTACAATGAGCAGTTCTTC.

The chain combines TRBV29-1 with TRBJ1-2, with D hard to call. Trimming removed 4 bases at V and 4 bases at J, with 7 bases between. This CDR3 has 11 residues. In germline, CDR1 is SQVTM, CDR2 ANQGSEA. The CDR3 spells CSVVKPYGYTF. The CDR3 region has the DNA TGCAGCGTTGTAAAGCCCTATGGCTACACCTTC. Using reference TRBV29-1 and TRBJ1-2 for the parts outside the CDR3, the full variable domain is SAVISQKPSRDICQRGTSLTIQCQVDSQVTMMFWYRQQPGQSLTLIATANQGSEATYESGFVIDKFPISRPNLTFSTLTVSNMSPEDSSIYLCSVVKPYGYTFGSGTRLTVV.

The V call is TRBV27, the J call TRBJ2-7; 7 bases line up with TRBD2. V shed 6 bases and J 0 bases; nucleotides not matched to a gene: 5. The CDR3 runs 14 residues. Germline V gives CDR1 MNHEY, CDR2 SMNVEV (reference sequence). The CDR3 nucleotides read TGTGCCAGCAGAAGTAGCGGGTTCTCCTACGAGCAGTACGTC. It translates to CASRSSGFSYEQYV.

This chain uses TRBV19 with TRBJ2-3, with TRBD1 identical over 8 bases. Germline V lookup: CDR1 LNHDA, CDR2 SQIVND (reference sequence). The CDR3 has 16 amino acids. V was clipped by 3 bases and J by 2 bases; unmatched bases: 7. CDR3 bases: TGTGCCAGTAGTATCTTTCGACAGGGGCCCACAGATACGCAGTATTTT. Encoded protein: CASSIFRQGPTDTQYF.

The rearrangement links TRBV9 to TRBJ1-2, with TRBD1 as a possible D gene (5 bases). The CDR3 spans 14 residues. Germline V lookup: CDR1 SGDLS, CDR2 YYNGEE. V was cut by 0 bases and J by 4 bases, with 10 bases left in between. This CDR3 is CASSVGAGPYGYTF. CDR3 sequence (DNA): TGTGCCAGCAGCGTAGGGGCAGGGCCCTATGGCTACACCTTC. Filled out from reference TRBV9 and TRBJ1-2, the complete variable domain reads DSGVTQTPKHLITATGQRVTLRCSPRSGDLSVYWYQQSLDQGLQFLIQYYNGEERAKGNILERFSAQQFPDLHSELNLSSLELGDSALYFCASSVGAGPYGYTFGSGTRLTVV.

This clone was detected once. V gene TRBV11-3 combines with J gene TRBJ2-7; D is undetermined. Germline V gene lookup returns CDR1 SGHNT and CDR2 YENEEA. The CDR3 sequence is 13 residues long. V was cut by 3 bases and J by 0 bases, with 6 bases left in between. CDR3 loop: CASSFGNSYEQYF. CDR3 DNA: TGTGCCAGCAGCTTTGGCAACTCCTACGAGCAGTACTTC. Full variable domain (remainder filled in from reference TRBV11-3 and TRBJ2-7): EAGVVQSPRYKIIEKKQPVAFWCNPISGHNTLYWYLQNLGQGPELLIRYENEEAVDDSQLPKDRFSAERLKGVDSTLKIQPAELGDSAVYLCASSFGNSYEQYFGPGTRLTVT.

The chain is built from TRBV2 and TRBJ1-5; 9 bases match TRBD1. The CDR3 runs to 16 residues. Unmatched junction bases numbered 7, after V lost 5 bases and J lost 2 bases. CDR1 is SNHLY, CDR2 FYNNEI, per germline. CDR3 nucleotide sequence: TGTGCCAGCAGTTTCGACAGGGGGATTGGCAATCAGCCCCAGCATTTT. Protein: CASSFDRGIGNQPQHF.

The chain has TRBV7-6 and TRBJ1-1; D is perhaps TRBD1 (6 bases). This CDR3 is 17 amino acids long. Germline V gives CDR1 SGHVS, CDR2 FNYEAQ. The V end was cut by 5 bases, the J end by 1 base, with 20 bases between. The CDR3 loop reads CASSLYLTGPSNTEAFF. CDR3 sequence (DNA): TGTGCCAGCAGCCTTTATCTGACAGGCCCCTCGAACACTGAAGCTTTCTTT.

The V and J genes are TRBV7-9 and TRBJ2-2; perhaps TRBD1 as D (6 bases). CDR1 and CDR2 (germline): SEHNR, FQNEAQ (reference sequence). V was trimmed by 3 bases and J by 6 bases, leaving 11 bases between them. CDR3 length equals 14 residues. CDR3 nucleotides: TGTGCCAGCAGCTTTTTGGGGGCGCCCGGGGAGCTGTTTTTT. Translating gives CASSFLGAPGELFF.